Listed below are T cell receptor beta chains from one sample, sequenced in a study of immune characterization of retroperitoneal liposarcoma. TCRdb recomputed calls from the PCR reads with MiXCR, one row per CDR3 protein. Of 2,500 to 3,000 distinct CDR3 sequences listed, around 43% are singletons. What was sequenced was tumor tissue. Source of these receptors: a male donor with retroperitoneal liposarcoma. Each CDR3 is given with its conserved first and last residue. A D gene is named only where the DNA matches it firmly. Clone size is shown for a subset of rows, as once, few, many or a class of expanded clone.

j_call d_call cdr3_length v_call clone_size cdr3_aa cdr3_nt
TRBJ1-2 TRBD1 15 TRBV6-5 few CASSYHGSGGHGYTF TGTGCCAGCAGTTACCACGGCTCAGGGGGCCATGGCTACACCTTC
TRBJ1-1 TRBD1 17 TRBV12-5 few CASGLVLGQIMNTEAFF TGTGCTAGTGGTTTGGTTTTGGGACAGATCATGAACACTGAAGCTTTCTTT
TRBJ1-6 . 11 TRBV7-2 few CASSPESTLHF TGTGCCAGCAGCCCCGAATCAACCCTCCACTTT
TRBJ2-1 TRBD2 17 TRBV6-6 few CASSYPLAGGGLNEQFF TGTGCCAGCAGTTACCCACTAGCGGGAGGGGGGTTGAATGAGCAGTTCTTC
TRBJ2-3 TRBD1 14 TRBV12-3/TRBV12-4 . CASRQGTVYNEQFF TGTGCCAGCAGACAAGGGACAGTATACAATGAGCAGTTCTTT
TRBJ2-7 . 14 TRBV7-8 . CASSLVSPSYEQYF TGTGCCAGCAGCTTAGTCAGTCCTTCCTACGAGCAGTACTTC
TRBJ2-7 . 16 TRBV7-6 . CASSLAAGQLSYEQYF TGTGCCAGCAGCTTAGCGGCGGGACAGCTCTCCTACGAGCAGTACTTC
TRBJ2-1 TRBD2 19 TRBV7-2 hyperexpanded CASSLRGTSGMHSQETQFF TGTGCCAGCAGCTTAAGGGGGACTAGCGGGATGCACTCTCAAGAGACCCAGTTCTTC
TRBJ2-5 TRBD2 14 TRBV12-3/TRBV12-4 . CASSSSGSGETQYF TGTGCCAGCAGTTCTAGCGGGAGTGGGGAGACCCAGTACTTC
TRBJ1-1 TRBD1 14 TRBV5-1 few CASSAGQGATEAFF TGCGCCAGCAGCGCTGGACAGGGGGCGACTGAAGCTTTCTTT
TRBJ2-1 TRBD2 15 TRBV18 few CASSPSSGGGPQQFF TGTGCCAGCTCACCATCTAGCGGGGGGGGACCTCAGCAGTTCTTC
TRBJ2-1 TRBD2 15 TRBV6-1 medium-sized CASSEAGGAYNEQFF TGTGCCAGCAGTGAAGCGGGGGGGGCCTACAATGAGCAGTTCTTC
TRBJ2-1 . 16 TRBV6-6 . CASSGRGREKYNEQFF TGTGCCAGCAGTGGCCGGGGGCGGGAGAAGTACAATGAGCAGTTCTTC
TRBJ1-4 . 11 TRBV6-4 . CASSDGGSRFF TGTGCCAGCAGTGACGGAGGTAGCAGGTTTTTT
TRBJ2-7 TRBD2 14 TRBV6-1 . CASSDGGRAYEQYF TGTGCCAGCAGTGACGGCGGGAGGGCTTACGAGCAGTACTTC
TRBJ2-4 TRBD2 15 TRBV6-1 once CASSRGESAKNIQYF TGTGCCAGCAGTCGGGGGGAATCCGCCAAAAACATTCAGTACTTC
TRBJ2-7 . 15 TRBV10-1 . CASSNTGTASYEQYF TGCGCCAGCAGCAACACCGGGACGGCATCTTACGAGCAGTACTTC
TRBJ2-1 . 15 TRBV10-3 medium-sized CAISGRQPGSSEQFF TGTGCCATCAGTGGTAGACAGCCTGGAAGCTCCGAGCAGTTCTTC
TRBJ2-7 TRBD2 17 TRBV7-6 . CASSLGGLAGYYNEQYF TGTGCCAGCAGCTTAGGGGGACTAGCGGGCTACTACAATGAGCAGTACTTC
TRBJ2-3 TRBD1 16 TRBV12-3/TRBV12-4 few CASTHGTGGLTDTQYF TGTGCCAGCACACACGGAACAGGGGGTTTAACAGATACGCAGTATTTT
TRBJ2-5 . 12 TRBV6-1 large CASGGVAVTQYF TGTGCCAGCGGAGGGGTGGCGGTGACCCAGTACTTC
TRBJ1-4 . 16 TRBV6-1 medium-sized CASSPTASTTNEKLFF TGTGCCAGCAGCCCGACCGCCAGTACAACTAATGAAAAACTGTTTTTT
TRBJ2-1 . 14 TRBV12-3/TRBV12-4 . CASSLGMENYEQFF TGTGCCAGCAGTTTAGGGATGGAGAACTACGAGCAGTTCTTC
TRBJ2-4 . 14 TRBV12-3/TRBV12-4 . CASSLLSRENIQYF TGTGCCAGCAGTTTATTATCCAGGGAAAACATTCAGTACTTC
TRBJ2-1 . 14 TRBV6-1 . CASARDLVWNEQFF TGTGCCAGCGCAAGGGACCTGGTCTGGAATGAGCAGTTCTTC
TRBJ1-2 TRBD1 13 TRBV7-6 large CASSLDRGWGYTF TGTGCCAGCAGCTTAGACAGGGGCTGGGGCTACACCTTC
TRBJ2-2 . 16 TRBV6-1 . CASTVRLGANTGELFF TGTGCCAGCACCGTTCGACTAGGGGCCAACACCGGGGAGCTGTTTTTT
TRBJ2-5 TRBD2 16 TRBV7-2 . CASSLLDGTRRETQYF TGTGCCAGCAGCTTGCTCGATGGGACTAGAAGAGAGACCCAGTACTTC
TRBJ2-2 TRBD2 18 TRBV20-1 few CSARDHSSGAGEGGELFF TGCAGTGCTAGAGATCATTCGTCCGGGGCGGGAGAGGGCGGGGAGCTGTTTTTT
TRBJ2-3 . 16 TRBV7-2 few CASSFGQNRITDTQYF TGTGCCAGCAGCTTTGGACAGAATAGAATCACAGATACGCAGTATTTT
TRBJ2-1 TRBD2 15 TRBV7-3 few CASSLLGSGPNEQFF TGTGCCAGCAGCTTATTGGGTAGCGGGCCTAATGAGCAGTTCTTC
TRBJ2-1 . 12 TRBV7-8 hyperexpanded CASLDGVNEQFF TGTGCCAGCTTAGATGGTGTGAATGAGCAGTTCTTC
TRBJ2-3 TRBD2 15 TRBV6-1 few CASKRRGRATDTQYF TGTGCCAGCAAAAGGCGAGGGAGGGCCACAGATACGCAGTATTTT
TRBJ1-1 . 14 TRBV11-3 . CASSFRQEGTEAFF TGTGCCAGCAGCTTTAGACAAGAGGGAACTGAAGCTTTCTTT
TRBJ2-1 . 17 TRBV27 once CASSLYGPIGPYNEQFF TGTGCCAGCAGTTTATATGGCCCTATAGGCCCCTACAATGAGCAGTTCTTC
TRBJ2-5 TRBD2 15 TRBV7-6 . CASSLGLAGINEQYF TGTGCCAGCAGCTTGGGACTAGCGGGGATCAATGAGCAGTACTTC
TRBJ2-1 . 16 TRBV6-6 few CASSYHLGTLYNEQFF TGTGCCAGCAGTTACCACCTTGGGACTCTCTACAATGAGCAGTTCTTC
TRBJ2-2 . 15 TRBV6-1 . CASSEATGHTGELFF TGTGCCAGCAGTGAAGCAACAGGCCACACCGGGGAGCTGTTTTTT
TRBJ2-5 TRBD2 19 TRBV6-1 medium-sized CASSGPGLEWGLPYNEQYF TGTGCCAGCAGTGGTCCGGGACTAGAGTGGGGACTACCTTACAATGAGCAGTACTTC
TRBJ1-1 TRBD1 16 TRBV5-3 . CASSPRGDRVSTEAFF TGTGCCAGCAGCCCCCGAGGGGACAGGGTGAGCACTGAAGCTTTCTTT
TRBJ2-1 . 15 TRBV10-1 . CASSERGVPLNEQFF TGCGCCAGCAGTGAGAGGGGGGTACCCCTCAATGAGCAGTTCTTC
TRBJ2-7 TRBD2 15 TRBV12-3/TRBV12-4 . CASSPREGINNEQYF TGTGCCAGCAGTCCGCGGGAGGGTATAAACAATGAGCAGTACTTC
TRBJ2-2 . 15 TRBV12-5 . CASGLVRTAAGELFF TGTGCTAGTGGTTTGGTAAGAACAGCCGCCGGGGAGCTGTTTTTT
TRBJ2-3 . 15 TRBV6-1 medium-sized CATDKSAGYTDTQYF TGTGCCACCGATAAGTCTGCGGGATACACAGATACGCAGTATTTT
TRBJ2-1 TRBD2 16 TRBV12-3/TRBV12-4 large CASSYETSGRNNEQFF TGTGCCAGCAGCTATGAGACTAGCGGGAGAAACAATGAGCAGTTCTTC
TRBJ2-5 TRBD2 13 TRBV11-1 few CASSVLAEETQYF TGTGCCAGCAGCGTCCTAGCGGAAGAGACCCAGTACTTC
TRBJ2-3 . 15 TRBV6-1 once CASSEAGGGHDTQYF TGTGCCAGCAGTGAAGCGGGGGGGGGCCACGATACGCAGTATTTT
TRBJ2-1 . 16 TRBV7-6 few CASSLAHDSSYNEQFF TGTGCCAGCAGCTTAGCGCATGACAGTTCCTACAATGAGCAGTTCTTC
TRBJ2-3 . 15 TRBV6-6 . CASSYSVGGADTQYF TGTGCCAGCAGTTACTCGGTGGGAGGCGCAGATACGCAGTATTTT
TRBJ2-3 TRBD1 18 TRBV6-1 large CASSEKRGRVTSTDTQYF TGTGCCAGCAGTGAAAAGAGGGGGCGGGTTACTAGCACAGATACGCAGTATTTT
TRBJ2-3 . 13 TRBV6-4 . CASSDSLQDTQYF TGTGCCAGCAGTGACTCCCTTCAAGATACGCAGTATTTT
TRBJ1-2 . 13 TRBV6-5 . CASSVDPRGGYTF TGTGCCAGCAGTGTAGACCCCCGGGGCGGCTACACCTTC
TRBJ1-4 . 11 TRBV6-1 . CASRIFEKLFF TGTGCCAGCAGGATATTTGAAAAACTGTTTTTT
TRBJ2-1 TRBD2 16 TRBV6-8 . CASTPLGREAGETQFF TGTGCCAGCACCCCCCTGGGACGGGAGGCCGGAGAGACCCAGTTCTTC
TRBJ2-5 . 14 TRBV6-1 medium-sized CASSPRDPLETQYF TGTGCCAGCAGCCCTCGGGACCCCTTAGAGACCCAGTACTTC
TRBJ2-1 TRBD1 16 TRBV6-1 once CASRRGTGPSQFEQFF TGTGCCAGCAGGAGGGGGACAGGGCCGTCTCAATTCGAGCAGTTCTTC
TRBJ2-7 TRBD2 15 TRBV7-3 . CASSLLGSGPNEQYF TGTGCCAGCAGCTTATTGGGTAGCGGGCCTAATGAGCAGTACTTC
TRBJ2-1 . 11 TRBV7-3 . CASSLGNEQFF TGTGCCAGCAGCTTAGGCAATGAGCAGTTCTTC
TRBJ2-2 . 17 TRBV4-3 . CASSQETESTNTGELFF TGCGCCAGCAGCCAAGAAACAGAATCTACGAACACCGGGGAGCTGTTTTTT
TRBJ2-5 TRBD1 13 TRBV6-1 . CASSGEFRDRGFF TGTGCCAGCAGTGGAGAGTTCCGGGACAGGGGGTTCTTC